This T cell receptor beta chain was retrieved from a study of identical twins. Findings and caveats of the study: Models underestimated TCR alpha sharing (out-of-frame) in monozygotic twins.

In regard to this clonotype: What it recognizes is unknown.

There are 13 residues in the CDR3. The V end was cut by 0 bases, the J end by 5 bases, with 8 bases between. Germline-derived CDR1 and CDR2 are SQVTM and ANQGSEA. Template switching created a universal primer site, and the cDNA included unique molecular identifiers. TCRdb passed the 5' RACE reads through MiXCR, listing each CDR3 protein once. The sample includes 400,000 to 600,000 distinct CDR3 sequences, 20% to 25% of them seen just once. A further study also used this sample, focusing on yellow fever vaccine responses in identical twins.

The receptor was derived from a woman under 30 in good health. The sequenced sample was CD4+ T cells sorted from blood. The chain recombines TRBV29-1 with TRBJ2-1; D is unclear. The CDR3 DNA reads as TGCAGCGTTGAAGACGCAACCCACAATGAGCAGTTCTTC. This translates into CSVEDATHNEQFF.